These T cell receptor beta chains were read from a single sample in a study of OX40 agonist ivuxolimab in advanced cancers. The protocol was immunoSEQ multiplex PCR, while the TCRdb copy is restricted to in-frame clones and leaves out a portion. Of 70,000 to 95,000 clones in the sample, roughly 88% were seen once. The specimen was CD4+ or CD8+ T cells sorted from blood, collected in a trial of the OX40 agonist ivuxolimab. The receptors stem from an adult with an advanced solid tumor such as melanoma, head and neck, liver or kidney cancer. Each CDR3 is given with its conserved first and last residue. D genes are given only for firm matches. Size is omitted from some rows. Given values are once, few, many or a class for expanded clones.

d_call	v_call	clone_size	j_call	cdr3_nt	cdr3_aa
TRBD1	TRBV7-9	.	TRBJ2-2	TGTGCCAGCAGCTCCGGGACAGGGACGTCGATTCGGAACACCGGGGAGCTGTTTTTT	CASSSGTGTSIRNTGELFF
.	TRBV30	.	TRBJ2-7	TGTGCCTGGAGTGTACGTTCAAACGAGCAGTACTTC	CAWSVRSNEQYF
.	TRBV2	few	TRBJ1-5	TGTGCCAGCAGTGTTTTCGGCAGAAGCAATCAGCCCCAGCATTTT	CASSVFGRSNQPQHF
TRBD1	TRBV5-4	.	TRBJ2-7	TGTGCCAGCAGCGTGGGACAGGGGGCGTACGAGCAGTACTTC	CASSVGQGAYEQYF
.	TRBV11-2	.	TRBJ2-2	TGTGCCAGCAGCTCCTACGGACCGACCGGGGAGCTGTTTTTT	CASSSYGPTGELFF
.	TRBV28	.	TRBJ2-1	TGTGCCAGCAGTTCCTCACGAGCCCCTACCGCCACTGAGCAGTTCTTC	CASSSSRAPTATEQFF
TRBD1	TRBV14	few	TRBJ1-5	TGTGCCAGCAGCCAAGGAGGGACAGGGGCCCATCAGCCCCAGCATTTT	CASSQGGTGAHQPQHF
.	TRBV5-4	.	TRBJ2-7	TGTGCCAGCAGCCCGGGCCCGGACCTCTACGAGCAGTACTTC	CASSPGPDLYEQYF
TRBD2	TRBV5-1	.	TRBJ2-3	TGCGCCAGCAGCCGAAGTACCCGGACTAGCGGCGTCACAGATACGCAGTATTTT	CASSRSTRTSGVTDTQYF
.	TRBV7-2	.	TRBJ2-3	TGTGCCAGCAGCTTTGCGCCAGGGGATAAGACAGATACGCAGTATTTT	CASSFAPGDKTDTQYF
TRBD2	TRBV4-1	.	TRBJ2-2	TGCGCCAGCAGCCAAGATGGGCTAGCGGGAGTTCGGGCCGGGGAGCTGTTTTTT	CASSQDGLAGVRAGELFF
.	TRBV18	.	TRBJ2-1	TGTGCCAGCTCACCGTTGAGTAGGTTTGGTGAGCAGTTCTTC	CASSPLSRFGEQFF
TRBD1	TRBV4-3	.	TRBJ1-5	TGCGCCAGCAGCCAAGGTACAGGGGGCCTTTATAGCAATCAGCCCCAGCATTTT	CASSQGTGGLYSNQPQHF
.	TRBV27	.	TRBJ1-1	TGTGCCAGCAGTCCCATCGGGGGGAGGACTGAAGCTTTCTTT	CASSPIGGRTEAFF
.	TRBV5-1	.	TRBJ1-1	TGCGCCAGCAGCCCCAACAGAGGCACTGAAGCTTTCTTT	CASSPNRGTEAFF
.	TRBV5-1	.	TRBJ1-6	TGCGCCAGCAGCTTGGATTCGGCGAATAATTCACCCCTCCACTTT	CASSLDSANNSPLHF
.	TRBV28	.	TRBJ2-4	TGTGCCAGCAGCCCCAGACAGCCTCTAGCCAAAAACATTCAGTACTTC	CASSPRQPLAKNIQYF
TRBD1	TRBV19	.	TRBJ2-5	TGTGCCAGTAGTTTCATAGGACAGGGCGGAGAGACCCAGTACTTC	CASSFIGQGGETQYF
.	TRBV6-1	.	TRBJ1-1	TGTGCCAGCAGTGAATTAGTACAGGCCCCTTCAGTTTTCTTT	CASSELVQAPSVFF
.	TRBV7-9	.	TRBJ2-5	TGTGCCAGCAGCTTATCGGTGGGGCCTCAAGAGACCCAGTACTTC	CASSLSVGPQETQYF
.	TRBV19	.	TRBJ2-7	TGTGCCAGTAGCCGGGACACCGCTCCCTACGAGCAGTACTTC	CASSRDTAPYEQYF
TRBD2	TRBV7-2	.	TRBJ2-1	TGTGCCAGCAGCTTAGTGGGGCTAGCGGGAGCCATTGTTTACAATGAGCAGTTCTTC	CASSLVGLAGAIVYNEQFF
TRBD1	TRBV5-1	.	TRBJ1-3	TGCGCCAGCAGCGGAACAGGGGGACACTCTGGAAACACCATATATTTT	CASSGTGGHSGNTIYF